This TCR beta chain was sequenced during a study of cytomegalovirus exposure and HLA in healthy donors. The CDR3 is 13 residues long. Germline CDR1 LGHNA, CDR2 YSLEER. The J segment lost 12 bases and the V segment lost 0 bases, leaving 7 bases of the junction unmatched. It was with 60 Vbeta and 13 Jbeta primers that the PCR ran. Repertoires were generated with immunoSEQ multiplex PCR, while TCRdb's copy carries only in-frame clones and drops some. Of under 200,000 clones listed, about 80% are singletons. This chain connects TRBV4-3 to TRBJ1-1; 7 positions match TRBD1. The TCR sequence derives from a woman in her forties or fifties in good health and CMV-seropositive. The sequenced material came from PBMCs. CDR3 sequence reads: CASSQDLDRATFF. The CDR3 DNA sequence: TGCGCCAGCAGCCAAGATTTAGACAGGGCAACTTTCTTT.